Shown below are 4 T cell receptor beta chains from a single sample sequenced in a study of blood T cell repertoires in COVID-19. Profiling relied on immunoSEQ multiplex PCR, and the TCRdb table lists in-frame clones only, not all of them. The repertoire holds some 250,000 clones, with more than 75% as singletons. Sequencing used PBMCs or T cells enriched from blood (not recorded which). The receptors shown here come from a man aged 18 to 30 who had recovered from COVID-19.

The chain links TRBV3-1 (or the pseudogene TRBV3-2) to TRBJ1-1; TRBD1 aligns across 9 bases. CDR3 length: 13 residues. The V segment lost 6 bases and the J segment 5 bases; nucleotides outside the gene matches: 4. Germline V gene sequence: CDR1 LGHDT, CDR2 YNNKEL (reference sequence). The CDR3 is CASRTGGSTEAFF. The CDR3 DNA reads as TGTGCCAGCAGAACAGGGGGCTCTACTGAAGCTTTCTTT.

This clone occurred once. A read error may account for a junction end that differs from germline. V and J are TRBV2 and TRBJ1-3; 8 bases are a match to TRBD1. The CDR3 runs to 18 residues. The germline V gene has CDR1 SNHLY and CDR2 FYNNEI. CDR3 sequence reads: CASREERGQVNSGNTIYF. For the CDR3, the DNA is TGTGCCAGCCGTGAAGAGAGGGGACAGGTAAACTCTGGAAACACCATATATTTT.

The chain recombines TRBV7-2 with TRBJ1-1, with 7 bases that match TRBD1. The ends lost 1 base at V and 6 bases at J; junction bases unmatched: 8. CDR1 is SGHTA and CDR2 is FQGNSA in the germline V gene. The CDR3 loop spans 15 amino acids. CDR3 residues: CASSLVGVGGSEAFF. The CDR3, as DNA: TGTGCCAGCAGCTTAGTCGGTGTAGGGGGCTCTGAAGCTTTCTTT.

This sequence joins TRBV5-5 and TRBJ1-2; TRBD1 aligns across 7 bases. Germline V gene sequence: CDR1 SGHKS, CDR2 YYEKEE (reference sequence). V was pared by 5 bases and J by 2 bases, with 15 bases of the junction left unmatched. The CDR3 length is 17 residues. CDR3 region: CASRRADLQGINYGYTF. The CDR3 DNA reads TGTGCCAGCAGAAGAGCAGATTTACAGGGGATCAACTATGGCTACACCTTC.